Listed here are 9 T cell receptor beta chains from one sample, sequenced in a study of T cell responses to AZD1222 COVID-19 vaccine. Only in-frame clones appear in the TCRdb table, and some are missing; sequencing was by immunoSEQ multiplex PCR. The data contain 95,000 to 100,000 clones, about 90% of them singletons. This specimen consisted of peripheral blood, obtained on day 0 of AZD1222 vaccination. The receptors stem from an adult in good health.

The rearrangement joins TRBV7-9 to TRBJ1-2; 11 positions match TRBD1. V gave up 2 bases and J gave up 6 bases; unmatched junction bases: 8. The CDR3 spans 16 residues. CDR1 is SEHNR, CDR2 FQNEAQ, per germline (reference sequence). This CDR3 is CASSLNPDRGRDGYTF. The CDR3 DNA reads as TGTGCCAGCAGCTTAAATCCGGACAGGGGGCGGGATGGCTACACCTTC.

The chain has TRBV19 and TRBJ1-5, with D uncertain. CDR1 and CDR2 from the germline V gene are LNHDA and SQIVND (reference sequence). The CDR3 sequence is 13 residues long. The V end was cut by 7 bases, the J end by 4 bases, with 11 bases between. The CDR3: CASNFQRNQPQHF. CDR3 sequence (DNA): TGTGCCAGTAATTTCCAGCGAAATCAGCCCCAGCATTTT.

This clone was found many times. V gene TRBV5-1 combines with J gene TRBJ2-3; 8 nucleotides line up with TRBD2. V was clipped by 0 bases and J by 5 bases; unmatched bases: 8. The CDR3 is 16 residues long. From germline, CDR1 is SGHRS and CDR2 YFSETQ. In DNA, the CDR3 is TGCGCCAGCAGCTTGGCCTCGGGGGGGCGTGTAGATACGCAGTATTTT. It is translated as CASSLASGGRVDTQYF.

The chain employs TRBV12-3 or TRBV12-4 and TRBJ2-7; D possibly matches TRBD1 or TRBD2 (6 bases each). The CDR3 consists of 13 residues. The V end lost 3 bases, the J end lost 9 bases, and 15 bases lay between the germline ends. CDR3 residues: CASSFRGPGAQYF. CDR3 nucleotides: TGTGCCAGCAGTTTTAGGGGACCGGGGGCGCAGTACTTC.

V is TRBV4-1 and J is TRBJ1-1, with TRBD1 identical over 8 bases. This CDR3 contains 14 residues. Germline lookup yields CDR1 MGHRA and CDR2 YSYEKL. V shed 8 bases, J shed 1 base, and the junction held 6 bases outside the gene matches. CDR3 protein: CASGPGGANTEAFF. CDR3 DNA sequence: TGCGCCAGCGGGCCAGGGGGCGCGAACACTGAAGCTTTCTTT.

The chain employs TRBV11-2 and TRBJ2-7, with D maybe TRBD2 (6 bases). Trimming removed 3 bases at V and 0 bases at J, with 18 bases between. The CDR3 runs to 17 residues. The V gene's germline CDR1 is SGHAT and CDR2 FQNNGV. The CDR3 nucleotides are TGTGCCAGCAGCTTTGGAGGGTTGCGGGGCAGCTCCTACGAGCAGTACTTC. This codes for CASSFGGLRGSSYEQYF.

The chain is built from TRBV7-2 and TRBJ1-1; D is undetermined. Germline lookup yields CDR1 SGHTA and CDR2 FQGNSA. Deletions cut 5 bases from V and 7 bases from J, with 17 bases between. There are 14 residues in the CDR3. DNA of the CDR3: TGTGCCAGCAGCCCCGGGCGGGGTGCGTATGAAGCTTTCTTT. It yields the protein CASSPGRGAYEAFF.

The sample holds a few counts of this clone. The V and J genes are TRBV10-2 and TRBJ1-1; no firm D call. Trimming removed 8 bases from V and 1 base from J, with 11 bases in between. Germline V CDR1 and CDR2: WSHSY, SAAADI. The CDR3 contains 13 residues. DNA of the CDR3: TGCGCCAGCGGGGATCTTAAGAACACTGAAGCTTTCTTT. Residues: CASGDLKNTEAFF.

The CDR3: CASSLEDFYNEQFF. The CDR3 nucleotides read TGTGCCAGCAGTTTAGAGGATTTCTACAATGAGCAGTTCTTC. The chain recombines TRBV28 with TRBJ2-1; D is unclear. CDR1 and CDR2 from the germline V gene are MDHEN and SYDVKM. Trimming pared 2 bases from V and 3 bases from J, leaving 8 bases between. The CDR3 is made up of 14 amino acids.